This T cell receptor beta chain stems from a study of T cells in Graves' hyperthyroidism and ophthalmopathy. Germline CDR1 and CDR2: SGHVS and FQNEAQ. The CDR3 loop spans 14 amino acids. The V gene end was trimmed by 8 bases and the J gene end by 7 bases; junction bases not matched to a gene: 7. TCR beta CDR3 regions were amplified from RNA transcripts. TCR CDR3 underwent first-round RT-PCR with the HTBI primer set. MiXCR, run by TCRdb on the multiplex PCR reads, gives a single entry per CDR3 protein. The profile shows about 640,000 distinct CDR3 sequences, around 21% of them singletons. Duration under 3 months, a NOSPECS grade of at least 4, and a Clinical Activity Score of at least 3 characterized the ophthalmopathy patients.

The V and J genes are TRBV7-8 and TRBJ2-1; 11 bases line up with TRBD2. Material: blood. This clonotype originated in a man between 25 and 39 years old with Graves' ophthalmopathy. CDR3 loop: CASELAGVANEQFF. The CDR3 DNA reads as TGTGCCAGCGAACTAGCGGGAGTAGCGAATGAGCAGTTCTTC.